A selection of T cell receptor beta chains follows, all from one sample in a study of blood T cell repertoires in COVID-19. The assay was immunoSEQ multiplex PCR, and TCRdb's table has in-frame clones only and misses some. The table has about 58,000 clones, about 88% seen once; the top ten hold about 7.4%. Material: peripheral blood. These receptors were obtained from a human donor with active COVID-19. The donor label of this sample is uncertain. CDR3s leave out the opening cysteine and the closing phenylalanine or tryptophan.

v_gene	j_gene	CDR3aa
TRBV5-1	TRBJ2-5	ASSTAGTGEETQY
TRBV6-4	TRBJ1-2	ASKITTSSNYGYT
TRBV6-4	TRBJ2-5	ASSGEPQETQY
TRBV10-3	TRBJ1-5	ATSGGLGQPQH
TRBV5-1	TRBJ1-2	ASSSAGATNYGYT
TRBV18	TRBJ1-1	ASSGQGADTEAF
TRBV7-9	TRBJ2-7	ASSPGQAFYEQY
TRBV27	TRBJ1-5	ASSGGTGGGNQPQH
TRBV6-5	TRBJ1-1	ASSDREATEAF
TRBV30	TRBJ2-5	AWRGDRGETQY
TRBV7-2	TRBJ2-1	ASSPGQGYNEQF
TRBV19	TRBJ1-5	ASSIESFRWPQH
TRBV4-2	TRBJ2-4	ASSQDVLAGDPSAVIQY
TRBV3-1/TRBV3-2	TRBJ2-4	ASSQAPTGVRNIQY
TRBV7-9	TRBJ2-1	ASSSSTSGSWYNEQF
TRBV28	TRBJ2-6	ASSGTAGANVLT
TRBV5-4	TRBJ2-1	ASSIRGGLAPYNEQF
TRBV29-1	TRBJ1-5	SVASGGSNQPQH
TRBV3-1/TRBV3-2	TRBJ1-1	ASSQGRYEAF
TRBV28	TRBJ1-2	ASSNTGGGNGYT
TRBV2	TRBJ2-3	ASSGQGADTQY
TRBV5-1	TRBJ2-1	ASSEPLVGNEQF
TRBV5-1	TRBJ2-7	ASSFLDGTGAPYEQY
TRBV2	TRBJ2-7	ASIKRGQGEYEQY
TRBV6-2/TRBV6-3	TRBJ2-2	ASSYVKLAGYTGELF
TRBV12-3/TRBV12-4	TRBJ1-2	ASNGQGKGGYT
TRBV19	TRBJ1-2	ASSILAGGYGYT
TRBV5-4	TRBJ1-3	ASSIGTAERNTIY
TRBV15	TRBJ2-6	ATSRGRTGANVLT
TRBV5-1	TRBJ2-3	ASRRVAEDTQY
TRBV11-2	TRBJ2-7	ASSLKMDRPDPYEQY
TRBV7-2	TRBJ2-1	ASSLEGDRPLNYNEQF
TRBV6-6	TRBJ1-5	ASTPRGESQPQH
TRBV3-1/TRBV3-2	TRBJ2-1	ASSQDKLRGSNDNEQF
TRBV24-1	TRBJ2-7	ATSGTGFEQY
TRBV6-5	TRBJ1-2	ASSKRGGGGYGYT
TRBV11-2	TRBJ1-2	ASSLDGGTGPYGYT
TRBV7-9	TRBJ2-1	ASSFSLNEQF
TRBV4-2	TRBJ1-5	ASSQDAGQIISNQPQH
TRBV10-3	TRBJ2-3	AISYGQGSTDTQY
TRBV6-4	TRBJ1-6	ASSEGQSPLH
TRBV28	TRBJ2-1	ASSLPSGGSYNEQF
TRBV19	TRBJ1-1	ASSIQTGRPAF
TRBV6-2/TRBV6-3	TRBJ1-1	ASSWSKGGWTEAF
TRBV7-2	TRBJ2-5	ASSLAGRREETQY
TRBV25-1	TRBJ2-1	ASSDLAGVRGNEQF
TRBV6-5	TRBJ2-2	ASSHIGELF
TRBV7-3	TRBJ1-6	ASSSGQDNSPLH
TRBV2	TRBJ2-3	ASGLAGGTDTQY
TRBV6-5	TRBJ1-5	ASSYDRGTQPQH
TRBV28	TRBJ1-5	ASSPPISNQPQH
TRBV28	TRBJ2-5	ASSLAGLQETQY
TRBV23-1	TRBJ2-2	ASSLRGLAGRGTGELF
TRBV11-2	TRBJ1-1	ASRTGKVLSAF
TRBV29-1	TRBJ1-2	SVGHGDYGYT
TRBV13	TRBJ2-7	ASSRLAGAREQY
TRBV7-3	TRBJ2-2	ASSLRGTGATGELF
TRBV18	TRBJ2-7	ASSREGPPGHEQY
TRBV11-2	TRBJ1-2	ASSLDRGWSGYT